This TCR beta chain was sequenced for a study of T-cell reconstitution after alpha-beta-depleted transplantation in children (TCRdb year 2016). About the investigation overall: The study quantitatively tracked T-cell immune reconstitution after TCRalphabeta/CD19-depleted allogeneic hematopoietic cell transplantation in children using TCR repertoire profiling. Study-wide findings and limitations: In some patients, the high TCRbeta diversity seen at day 60 was put down to recipient T cells and intrathymic progenitors that had survived conditioning. Over the following months the frequencies of hyperexpanded clones went down, and after one year T-cell counts and TCRbeta diversity were mostly credited to newly produced T cells. About two months after transplant, the apparently early recovery of alphabetaT-cell counts reportedly depended on just several hundred clones that had expanded rapidly and came from non-depleted graft cells.

The meaning of the sample's treatment or condition label: allogeneic hematopoietic cell transplantation with graft depleted of TCRalphabeta T cells and CD19 B cells. TCRalphabeta/CD19-depleted allogeneic hematopoietic cell grafts were given to the transplant recipients, all of whom were children. Regarding this clonotype: This clone's antigen is unknown. No much larger clone is present one base from it, and per-base qualities are unavailable.

Cut back by 3 bases and 3 bases, the V and J ends lie 9 bases apart. There are 13 amino acids in the CDR3, from cysteine to phenylalanine inclusive. Of all the DNA, just the CDR3 is kept, 39 bases in frame from base 1. CDR1 DFQATT and CDR2 SNEGSKA are derived from the germline V gene (reference sequence). Library generation was performed with PCR. Reads for this sample came from an Illumina HiSeq 2500. Molecular barcoding was employed in the preparation of TCR libraries, with unique molecular identifiers being used to normalize TCRbeta repertoire quantification. TCRdb's own reprocessing of the public reads used fastp at Q25 and MiXCR and kept productive beta chains. Each CDR3 protein appears once, grouped with its most common genes and DNA. Recorded for this sample are 500,000 or so distinct CDR3 sequences; about an eighth of them occurred a single time. Jointly, the top ten make up about 15% of the sample.

Source: PBMCs, mostly from graft donor cells, taken 180 days after TCRalphabeta/CD19-depleted stem cell transplant. The V gene is TRBV20-1 and the J gene is TRBJ2-1; the D gene cannot be named for sure. The receptor comes from a female patient aged 2 to 10 who had a stem cell transplant for aplastic anemia, so the T cells may come from the graft donor. The nucleotides read TGCAGTGCTAGGCCAGGTTTCTACAATGAGCAGTTCTTC. Its protein is CSARPGFYNEQFF.